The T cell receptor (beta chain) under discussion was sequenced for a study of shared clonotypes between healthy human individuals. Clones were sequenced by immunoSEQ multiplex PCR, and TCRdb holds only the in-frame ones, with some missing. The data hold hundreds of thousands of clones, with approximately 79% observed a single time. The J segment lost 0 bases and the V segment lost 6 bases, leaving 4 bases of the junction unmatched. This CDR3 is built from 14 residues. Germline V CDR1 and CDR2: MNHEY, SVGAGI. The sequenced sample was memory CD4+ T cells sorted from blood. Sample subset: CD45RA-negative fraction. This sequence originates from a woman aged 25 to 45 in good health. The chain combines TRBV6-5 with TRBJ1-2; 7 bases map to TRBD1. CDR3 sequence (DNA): TGTGCCAGCAGCCCCGGGACAGCTAACTATGGCTACACCTTC. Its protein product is CASSPGTANYGYTF.